The clone carrying this T cell receptor beta chain turned up a few times. The antigen is not known. The CDR3 spans 14 residues. The V end was cut by 5 bases, the J end by 3 bases, with 13 bases between. Per the germline V gene, CDR1 is LGHDT and CDR2 is YNNKEL (reference sequence). TCR alpha and TCR beta cDNA libraries carrying sample barcodes and UMIs were produced by 5'RACE using constant-segment primers. Each CDR3 protein gets one entry after TCRdb re-called the 5' RACE reads with MiXCR. The repertoire has tens of thousands of distinct CDR3 sequences, roughly 23% of them found once; the top ten carry under 45%. The data derive from a study of T-cell memory formation after mild COVID-19. Study-wide results and caveats: Some clones that responded were present in memory (sampled pre-infection), which suggests cross-reactive memory joined.

Source material: PBMCs or a T cell subset sorted from them (not recorded which). The chain uses TRBV3-1 and TRBJ1-1; D is possibly TRBD1 (6 bases). The sequence was obtained from a man younger than 35 who had mild COVID-19 (a few samples of this study predate the infection). Cell type and time point are not known. The CDR3 region is CASSESTGYTEAFF. In DNA form, the CDR3 reads TGTGCCAGCAGCGAATCTACAGGGTACACTGAAGCTTTCTTT. Full variable domain (remainder filled in from reference TRBV3-1 and TRBJ1-1): DTAVSQTPKYLVTQMGNDKSIKCEQNLGHDTMYWYKQDSKKFLKIMFSYNNKELIINETVPNRFSPKSPDKAHLNLHINSLELGDSAVYFCASSESTGYTEAFFGQGTRLTVV.